These 18 T cell receptor beta chains were all obtained from the same sample, sequenced in a study of blood T cell repertoires in COVID-19. Data came from immunoSEQ multiplex PCR; TCRdb stores just in-frame clones and leaves some out. Of over 400,000 clones in the sample, approximately 91% were seen once. The material sequenced was peripheral blood. These receptors originate from a woman aged 45-65 years with COVID-19, enrolled during active disease.

The chain couples TRBV28 to TRBJ1-4, with D tentatively TRBD1 (6 bases). The CDR3 length is 13 residues. V shed 10 bases and J shed 1 base, with 10 bases lying between them. Germline-derived CDR1 and CDR2 are MDHEN and SYDVKM. In DNA form, the CDR3 reads TGTGCCACCCACAGGGAAACTAATGAAAAACTGTTTTTT. Its translation: CATHRETNEKLFF. Filled out from reference TRBV28 and TRBJ1-4, the complete variable domain reads DVKVTQSSRYLVKRTGEKVFLECVQDMDHENMFWYRQDPGLGLRLIYFSYDVKMKEKGDIPEGYSVSREKKERFSLILESASTNQTSMYLCATHRETNEKLFFGSGTQLSVL.

This CDR3 is CASSLVDQGRTGELFF. The CDR3 bases are TGTGCCAGCAGTTTGGTGGACCAGGGGCGGACCGGGGAGCTGTTTTTT. This chain uses TRBV28 with TRBJ2-2; TRBD1 might be the D (6 bases). The V gene's germline CDR1 is MDHEN and CDR2 SYDVKM. The V end lost 3 bases, the J end lost 5 bases, and 16 bases lay between the germline ends. The CDR3 totals 16 residues.

The chain couples TRBV2 to TRBJ1-2; perhaps TRBD1 as D (6 bases). Trimming took 2 bases from V and 3 from J, leaving 10 bases between them. The CDR3 is made up of 14 amino acids. Germline V gene sequence: CDR1 SNHLY, CDR2 FYNNEI. The CDR3 loop is CASSETGHHYGYTF. DNA of the CDR3: TGTGCCAGCAGTGAAACGGGACACCACTATGGCTACACCTTC.

The table lists this clone with a few counts. This chain links TRBV5-4 with TRBJ1-2; D gene ambiguous. The CDR3 runs to 13 residues. Germline CDR1 reads SGHNT; CDR2 reads YYREEE (reference sequence). The V gene lost 0 bases and the J gene lost 8 bases, with 11 bases spanning the gap. The chain's CDR3 is CASSLDVREGYTF. CDR3 DNA sequence: TGTGCCAGCAGCTTGGACGTGAGGGAGGGCTACACCTTC.

This clone was seen a single time. The V and J genes are TRBV10-1 and TRBJ2-2, with D unclear. V shed 4 bases and J shed 4 bases, with 7 bases lying between them. Germline CDR1 and CDR2: WNHNN and SYGVQD (reference sequence). The CDR3 extends over 13 amino acids. CDR3 DNA sequence: TGCGCCAGCAGTGTTCTAGTCACCGGGGAGCTGTTTTTT. Translated: CASSVLVTGELFF.

This chain links TRBV9 with TRBJ2-7, with a weak D call TRBD1 (5 bases). Germline CDR1 and CDR2: SGDLS and YYNGEE. The ends were cut back, 0 bases at V and 5 bases at J, with 6 bases in the middle. The CDR3 totals 12 residues. The CDR3 nucleotides are TGTGCCAGCAGCGTAGGGGGCCACGAGCAGTACTTC. Amino acids: CASSVGGHEQYF. The whole variable domain, remainder taken from reference TRBV9 and TRBJ2-7, is DSGVTQTPKHLITATGQRVTLRCSPRSGDLSVYWYQQSLDQGLQFLIQYYNGEERAKGNILERFSAQQFPDLHSELNLSSLELGDSALYFCASSVGGHEQYFGPGTRLTVT.

Written as DNA, the CDR3 is TGCGCCAGCAGCTTGGTTAGGGGGGGATACGAGCAGTACTTC. Translating gives CASSLVRGGYEQYF. This chain connects TRBV5-1 to TRBJ2-7, with D perhaps matching TRBD2 (7 bases). The V end was cut by 0 bases, the J end by 4 bases, with 11 bases between. CDR3 size: 14 residues. The V gene's germline CDR1 is SGHRS and CDR2 YFSETQ.

The CDR3 sequence is CASSLSGEGYTF. CDR3 bases: TGTGCCAGCAGTTTATCAGGGGAAGGCTACACCTTC. The chain is built from TRBV12-3 or TRBV12-4 and TRBJ1-2; D may be TRBD1 (6 bases). CDR3 size: 12 residues. V lost 2 bases to trimming and J lost 8 bases, with 9 bases between them.

The rearrangement uses TRBV6-2 or TRBV6-3 and TRBJ2-3; 9 positions match TRBD2. Germline V gene lookup returns CDR1 MNHEY and CDR2 SVGEGT. This CDR3 region has 17 residues. Unmatched junction bases numbered 14, after V lost 6 bases and J lost 4 bases. The CDR3 DNA sequence: TGTGCCAGCAGCCCTCCTGGGGCGGGGGGGCGGGCAGATACGCAGTATTTT. Its protein is CASSPPGAGGRADTQYF.

The chain couples TRBV11-3 to TRBJ2-5; D is unresolved. Per the germline V gene, CDR1 is SGHNT and CDR2 is YENEEA. Trimming took off 5 bases at V and 7 bases at J, with 11 bases between the two ends. The CDR3 extends over 12 amino acids. The CDR3 region has the DNA TGTGCCAGCAGCCAAATCAGTGGGACCCAGTACTTC. It encodes CASSQISGTQYF.

This chain joins TRBV11-2 and TRBJ2-1, with 7 bases aligning to TRBD1. Germline-derived CDR1 and CDR2 are SGHAT and FQNNGV. This CDR3 spans 16 amino acids. Trimming took 7 bases from V and 7 from J; bases not matched to a gene: 16. CDR3 in DNA: TGTGCCAGCACCCTCACGGGACAGATCCAGGAGAATGAGCAGTTCTTC. This gives the protein CASTLTGQIQENEQFF.

V usage is TRBV11-2 and J usage is TRBJ1-6, with 9 nucleotides matching TRBD1. Germline V CDR1 and CDR2: SGHAT, FQNNGV. The CDR3 is 16 amino acids. Trimming took 5 bases from V and 8 from J; bases not matched to a gene: 10. The CDR3 reads CASSLQGQGGYSPLHF. CDR3 in DNA: TGTGCCAGCAGCCTTCAGGGACAGGGAGGCTATTCACCCCTCCACTTT.

This chain links TRBV7-9 with TRBJ1-6; a possible D gene is TRBD1 (6 bases). Germline CDR1 reads SEHNR; CDR2 reads FQNEAQ (reference sequence). Trimming took off 4 bases at V and 0 bases at J, with 13 bases between the two ends. The CDR3 runs 17 residues. In DNA, the CDR3 is TGTGCCAGCAGCTCCTTAGACAGGAGCTCCTATAATTCACCCCTCCACTTT. This gives the protein CASSSLDRSSYNSPLHF.

The rearrangement links TRBV19 to TRBJ1-1; 12 positions agree with TRBD1. The CDR3 spans 16 residues. Germline V gene data show CDR1 as LNHDA and CDR2 as SQIVND (reference sequence). V gave up 5 bases and J gave up 4 bases; unmatched junction bases: 8. The CDR3 here is CASSFRDRGLSTEAFF. The CDR3 nucleotides read TGTGCCAGTAGTTTCCGGGACAGGGGGCTGAGCACTGAAGCTTTCTTT.

V gene TRBV3-1 (or the pseudogene TRBV3-2) combines with J gene TRBJ1-2; 7 nucleotides match TRBD1. The germline CDR1 and CDR2 sequences are LGHDT and YNNKEL (reference sequence). The ends lost 1 base at V and 7 bases at J; junction bases unmatched: 12. The CDR3 consists of 16 residues. CDR3 amino acids: CASSQGSTGAVGGYTF. CDR3 DNA sequence: TGTGCCAGCAGCCAAGGAAGCACAGGGGCCGTGGGTGGCTACACCTTC.

The chain uses TRBV9 and TRBJ2-2; D uncertain. Germline V lookup: CDR1 SGDLS, CDR2 YYNGEE. Trimming cost V 4 bases and J 2 bases, with 12 bases left between them. The CDR3 is 15 residues long. The CDR3 DNA reads as TGTGCCAGCAGCCTGTCCCTCCTTAACACCGGGGAGCTGTTTTTT. This codes for CASSLSLLNTGELFF.

This chain joins TRBV5-1 and TRBJ1-2; 7 bases align to TRBD1. The V and J ends lost 9 bases and 2 bases, in that order; junction bases with no gene match: 10. The CDR3 contains 14 residues. Per germline, CDR1 SGHRS and CDR2 YFSETQ. The CDR3 reads CATSRQGDNYGYTF. Here the CDR3 DNA reads TGCGCCACTTCAAGACAGGGTGACAACTATGGCTACACCTTC.

This sequence joins TRBV11-3 and TRBJ2-2; perhaps TRBD1 as D (6 bases). The CDR3 contains 14 residues. The V end lost 5 bases, the J end lost 2 bases, and 9 bases lay between the germline ends. Per germline, CDR1 SGHNT and CDR2 YENEEA. Here the CDR3 DNA reads TGTGCCAGCAGCCTACAGGGAAACACCGGGGAGCTGTTTTTT. As protein: CASSLQGNTGELFF.